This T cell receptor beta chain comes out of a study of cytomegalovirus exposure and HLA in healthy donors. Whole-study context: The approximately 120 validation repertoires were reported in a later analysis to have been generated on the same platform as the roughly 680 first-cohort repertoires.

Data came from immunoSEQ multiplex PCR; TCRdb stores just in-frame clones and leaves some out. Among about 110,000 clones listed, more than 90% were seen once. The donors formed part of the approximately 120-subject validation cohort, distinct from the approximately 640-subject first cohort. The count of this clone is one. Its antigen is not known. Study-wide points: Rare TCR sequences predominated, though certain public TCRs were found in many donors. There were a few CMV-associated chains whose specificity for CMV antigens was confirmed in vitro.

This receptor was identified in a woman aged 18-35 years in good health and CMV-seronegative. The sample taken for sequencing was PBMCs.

The DNA for the CDR3 is TGTGCCAGCAGTGAATTATCCGATACGCAGTATTTT. This codes for CASSELSDTQYF. The chain has TRBV2 and TRBJ2-3; D is unclear. The CDR3 is made up of 12 amino acids. Germline CDR1 SNHLY, CDR2 FYNNEI. Trimming left V 2 bases short and J 6 bases short, with 6 bases between.